Included here is one T cell receptor (beta chain) sequence, with context. What it binds is unknown. Gene names refer to mouse genes. The CDR3 end lies 4 residues beyond the end of the read and is filled in from the germline J gene. The sorting of pooled cutaneous lymph node cells relied on CD4, CD8alpha, NKG2D, NKG2ACE and other markers. This sample is part of a study of CD8+ T cells in alopecia areata. Points from the study as a whole: Mice showed clearer TCR sharing than patients did, a gap that was possibly HLA-related.

The CDR3 totals 13 residues. Germline assignment: CDR1 FNHDT and CDR2 SITEND (reference sequence). The V end was cut by 2 bases, the J end by 0 bases, with 5 bases between. The authors extracted RNA and reverse transcribed it into cDNA as the sequencing template. Libraries were prepared by immunoSEQ multiplex PCR; TCRdb keeps only in-frame clonotypes and omits some of them. The data show some 5,500 clones, none appearing only once, with 30% to 35% held by the ten largest. The TCR comes from a C3H/HeJ mouse with alopecia areata. The mouse line has the MHC haplotype H2-k. This chain links TRBV19 with TRBJ1-2; tentative D call: TRBD1 (5 bases). The source material was CD8+ T cells sorted from a lymph node. Here the CDR3 reads CASSIRANSDYTF. The sequenced part of the CDR3 DNA is TGTGCCAGCAGTATCAGGGCAAACTCC. The entire variable domain, with the rest obtained from reference TRBV19 and TRBJ1-2, is as follows: GGIITQTPKFLIGQEGQKLTLKCQQNFNHDTMYWYRQDSGKGLRLIYYSITENDLQKGDLSEGYDASREKKSSFSLTVTSAQKNEMAVFLCASSIRANSDYTFGSGTRLLVI.